A single sample gave rise to the 12 T cell receptor beta chains below, sequenced in a study of CXCR3-negative and CXCR3-positive naive CD8 T cells. These receptors have no identified antigens. Regarding the study as a whole: More hydrophobic TRB CDR3s occurred in CXCR3-positive than in CXCR3-negative naive cells.

The libraries of TRB cDNA were constructed through 5' RACE using UMI labels. TCRdb reprocessed the 5' RACE reads; each CDR3 protein has one entry and no DNA is given. This table holds around 150,000 distinct CDR3 sequences. The sample was naive CXCR3+ CD8+ T cells from blood. Subset indicated: CD45RO-CCR7+CD27+CD95- naive CD8+ T cells expressing CXCR3 (TNR3+). These receptors were taken from a human donor in good health. Some clones in this sample may be carry-over from other donors' samples.

The chain has TRBV15 and TRBJ2-2; TCRdb lists TRBD1, though no DNA is available to test this call. CDR3 length equals 14 residues. Per germline, CDR1 LNHNV and CDR2 YYDKDF (reference sequence). Here the CDR3 reads CATSSRGSTGELFF.

The chain uses TRBV20-1 and TRBJ2-7; TCRdb designates TRBD2, a call that cannot be tested without DNA. This CDR3 has 16 amino acids. Germline loops: CDR1 DFQATT, CDR2 SNEGSKA (reference sequence). CDR3 in amino acids: CSARDQNSGDSYEQYF.

The genes are TRBV13 and TRBJ1-1. This CDR3 region has 15 residues. Germline V lookup: CDR1 PRHDT, CDR2 FYEKMQ (reference sequence). This chain's CDR3 is CASSSLQTADSEAFF.

The chain employs TRBV7-2 and TRBJ1-6; absent DNA, TCRdb's TRBD1 call cannot be checked. The CDR3 spans 17 residues. CDR1 and CDR2 from the germline V gene are SGHTA and FQGNSA. CDR3 sequence: CASSPVTESGYNSPLHF.

The chain has TRBV4-3 and TRBJ2-1; TCRdb indicates TRBD1, and absent DNA this call remains unverified. The germline CDR1 and CDR2 sequences are LGHNA and YSLEER. CDR3 length: 18 amino acids. CDR3 sequence reads: CASSQLPPGGSSYNEQFF.

The V call is TRBV7-3, the J call TRBJ2-7; TCRdb reports TRBD2, a call that lacks DNA to check it against. The CDR3 contains 19 residues. CDR1 and CDR2 (germline): SGHTA, FQGTGA. This chain's CDR3 is CASSPSGLAGGPSIYEQYF.

This rearrangement joins TRBV7-9 to TRBJ2-7. Germline CDR1 SEHNR, CDR2 FQNEAQ (reference sequence). CDR3 length equals 12 residues. CDR3 region: CASSLDYYEQYF.

The chain carries TRBV7-3 and TRBJ2-7; checking the TCRdb D call of TRBD1 is not possible without DNA. The CDR3 runs to 14 residues. Germline CDR1 reads SGHTA; CDR2 reads FQGTGA. The CDR3 here is CASSSGQGTEEQYF.

This chain uses TRBV4-1 with TRBJ2-1; TCRdb reports TRBD1, a call that lacks DNA to check it against. Germline V gene sequence: CDR1 MGHRA, CDR2 YSYEKL. The CDR3 extends over 15 amino acids. CDR3 amino acids: CASSQPGQGTNEQFF.

The rearrangement uses TRBV2 and TRBJ1-5. Germline V CDR1 and CDR2: SNHLY, FYNNEI. The CDR3 runs to 13 residues. The CDR3 spells CASGMGSNQPQHF.

This chain links TRBV4-1 with TRBJ2-7; TCRdb names TRBD1, which stays unverified in the absence of DNA. This CDR3 region has 16 residues. The germline V gene encodes CDR1 MGHRA and CDR2 YSYEKL. CDR3: CASSQDSQGVKYEQYF.

The chain joins TRBV6-5 to TRBJ2-5; TCRdb picks TRBD1, but there is no DNA to check that call. CDR1 is MNHEY, CDR2 SVGAGI, per germline. The CDR3 is 16 amino acids. CDR3 amino acids: CASRKSGTGGRETQYF.